The source of this T cell receptor beta chain is a study of response to subunit inactivated influenza vaccine. With 5 bases removed from V and 1 base from J, the gap between germline ends came to 8 bases. Germline assignment: CDR1 MRHNA and CDR2 SNTAGT. CDR3 length equals 13 residues. MiXCR, run by TCRdb on the RT-PCR reads, gives a single entry per CDR3 protein. The table lists more than 600,000 distinct CDR3 sequences, less than 20% of them singletons. The sequence was collected from a man aged 45-65 years who received an inactivated influenza vaccine. V is TRBV6-4 and J is TRBJ1-1, with a tentative D call TRBD1 (5 bases). Sequenced material: PBMCs from blood, taken 4 to 6 days after vaccination. This CDR3 reads CASSMDKNTEAFF. The CDR3 bases are TGTGCCAGCAGTATGGACAAGAACACTGAAGCTTTCTTT.